The sequence of this T cell receptor (beta chain) was determined in a study of tumor-infiltrating lymphocytes in primary liver carcinoma. Study conclusions and caveats: All five tumor regions shared only about 8-24% of top clones.

Unsorted bulk tissue, about 19-31 mg of it, served as the source for co-extraction of RNA and DNA. Every patient had chronic HBV infection and was treatment-naive. Collection of samples drew on five separate regions of each tumor. This clonotype was detected ten times or more. No antigen is known for it. Relative to the germline gene, one junction end is altered; a read error may explain this. From approximately 530 ng of total RNA, TCR beta-specific cDNA was reverse-transcribed using a constant-region primer. Three nested multiplex PCR rounds of slightly modified ARM-PCR generated TCR beta libraries. Use of TRBV1-TRBV30 forward primers with a C-beta reverse primer characterized the first two PCR rounds, which lasted around 9 cycles each. TCRdb reprocessed the multiplex PCR reads via MiXCR and lists one record per CDR3 protein. This table has about 23,000 distinct CDR3 sequences, roughly three quarters appearing once.

CDR1 is SGHAT, CDR2 FQDESV, per germline (reference sequence). The CDR3 covers 16 residues. This clonotype was obtained from a woman in her twenties or thirties with primary liver carcinoma and hepatitis B virus infection. The chain recombines TRBV11-1 with TRBJ1-2; tentatively, D is TRBD1 (5 bases). The sequencing input was liver tumor tissue from sampling region 5. Documented subset: tumor region T5, tumor centre. CDR3 nucleotide sequence: TGTGCTAGCAGCCCAGACAGAGGAAGTTTTAACTATGGCCACACCTTC. Encoded protein: CASSPDRGSFNYGHTF.